The 30 T cell receptor beta chains listed next were all sequenced from one sample in a study of human T cells and chemical hapten exposure. TCRdb itself ran the RACE reads through MiXCR, one entry per CDR3 protein. This sample carries fewer than 500,000 distinct CDR3 sequences, more than 4.5% of them seen once, and the ten largest clones take around 2%. Stated time point: patch test 1, 2 weeks after DPC sensitization. The treatment: therapeutic diphenylcyclopropenone sensitization with weekly scalp DPC. This specimen consisted of whole blood, obtained in connection with sensitization to the hapten diphenylcyclopropenone (DPC). Receptors originate from a woman aged 45-59 years with alopecia areata. Some clones in this sample may be carry-over from other donors' samples.

The chain combines TRBV20-1 with TRBJ2-3; a weak D match, TRBD2 (5 bases). The length of the CDR3 is 15 residues. CDR1 is DFQATT and CDR2 is SNEGSKA in the germline V gene (reference sequence). Trimming took 4 bases from V and 0 from J, leaving 14 bases between them. The CDR3 protein is CSAIDKRTSTDTQYF. The CDR3 DNA is TGCAGTGCTATAGATAAGCGGACTAGCACAGATACGCAGTATTTT.

This clonotype was seen only a few times. The chain combines TRBV5-1 with TRBJ2-1; 8 nucleotides match TRBD1. Germline CDR1 reads SGHRS; CDR2 reads YFSETQ. CDR3 length equals 15 residues. Germline trimming cut 4 bases from V and 9 bases from J; bases unmatched to any gene: 12. The CDR3 reads CASSGEDRETGEQFF. The CDR3 bases are TGCGCCAGCAGCGGTGAGGACAGGGAGACGGGTGAGCAGTTCTTC.

This clonotype has a count of ten or more. The chain links TRBV6-2 or TRBV6-3 to TRBJ2-1; unclear D gene. V was trimmed by 10 bases and J by 6 bases, leaving 10 bases between them. CDR3 length: 11 amino acids. Germline CDR1 MNHEY, CDR2 SVGEGT. CDR3 residues: CATLVRNEQFF. CDR3 bases: TGTGCCACCCTAGTCCGCAATGAGCAGTTCTTC.

CDR3 loop: CASSLDGGWAETQYF. Written as DNA, the CDR3 is TGTGCCAGCAGCTTAGACGGCGGGTGGGCAGAGACCCAGTACTTC. The chain carries TRBV11-2 and TRBJ2-5, with a tentative D call TRBD2 (5 bases). Germline CDR1 reads SGHAT; CDR2 reads FQNNGV. V was shortened by 0 bases and J by 4 bases, with 12 bases between the two germline ends. The CDR3 covers 15 residues.

The chain carries TRBV29-1 and TRBJ1-1; the D gene is possibly TRBD1 (5 bases). There are 13 residues in the CDR3. V was cut by 7 bases and J by 1 base, with 13 bases left in between. CDR1 SQVTM and CDR2 ANQGSEA come from the germline V gene. The CDR3 reads CSAEGRGNTEAFF. Written as DNA, the CDR3 is TGCAGCGCCGAGGGACGGGGGAACACTGAAGCTTTCTTT.

Remarks on this clonotype: Possible read error: a much larger clone is one base away. The J gene is TRBJ1-6, the V gene TRBV27; D call uncertain. The length of the CDR3 is 15 residues. V lost 4 bases and J lost 4, with 11 bases in between. The germline V gene has CDR1 MNHEY and CDR2 SMNVEV (reference sequence). The CDR3 sequence is CASSSQKNYNSPLHF. CDR3 DNA: TGTGCCAGCAGTTCCCAAAAGAATTATAATTCACCCCTCCACTTT.

This clonotype was counted many times. The rearrangement uses TRBV6-2 or TRBV6-3 and TRBJ2-1; D is uncertain. The CDR3 runs to 13 residues. Germline V gives CDR1 MNHEY, CDR2 SVGEGT. Between the trimmed V and J ends, which lost 5 bases and 5 bases, there was a span of 10 bases. CDR3 nucleotides: TGTGCCAGCAGTCCCACCCGGAACAATGAGCAGTTCTTC. Its translation is CASSPTRNNEQFF.

This clonotype was seen ten or more times. V gene TRBV6-1 combines with J gene TRBJ2-5, with D hard to call. The CDR3 length is 11 residues. Germline CDR1 is MNHNS and CDR2 is SASEGT. V was shortened by 7 bases and J by 5 bases, with 8 bases between the two germline ends. The CDR3 DNA reads as TGTGCCAGCACCCCGGCGGAGACCCAGTACTTC. It yields the protein CASTPAETQYF.

The CDR3 DNA reads as TGTGCCAGCAGCGTTCCCTTCACGGGAGGTCACACCGGGGAGCTGTTTTTT. Its translation is CASSVPFTGGHTGELFF. The chain links TRBV9 to TRBJ2-2, with 7 bases identical to TRBD2. CDR3 length: 17 amino acids. Germline-derived CDR1 and CDR2 are SGDLS and YYNGEE. V gave up 2 bases and J gave up 3 bases; unmatched junction bases: 10.

This clonotype was observed a handful of times. The chain has TRBV5-1 and TRBJ2-7; D tentatively reads TRBD1 or TRBD2 (6 bases each). Trimming took 0 bases from V and 5 from J, leaving 9 bases between them. The CDR3 length is 13 residues. CDR1 and CDR2 from the germline V gene are SGHRS and YFSETQ. DNA for the CDR3: TGCGCCAGCAGCTTGGAGGGGGGCAACGAGCAGTACTTC. It translates to CASSLEGGNEQYF.

The chain employs TRBV4-1 and TRBJ1-1; D gene uncertain. V was clipped by 0 bases and J by 1 base, with 9 bases between them. The germline V gene encodes CDR1 MGHRA and CDR2 YSYEKL. The CDR3 loop spans 15 amino acids. The CDR3 DNA sequence: TGCGCCAGCAGCCAAGACATAGGGAAGAACACTGAAGCTTTCTTT. As protein: CASSQDIGKNTEAFF.

This clonotype has only a few counts. This chain joins TRBV14 and TRBJ1-6; weak D call: TRBD1 (6 bases). This CDR3 region has 14 residues. V dropped 5 bases and J dropped 9 bases, with 14 bases sitting between them. Germline V gene sequence: CDR1 SGHDN, CDR2 FVKESK. The DNA for the CDR3 is TGTGCCAGCAGCGTACAGGGATCGGGTTCACCCCTCCACTTT. Protein: CASSVQGSGSPLHF.

This clonotype was counted between two and nine times. The J gene is TRBJ2-7, the V gene TRBV20-1, with 9 bases identical to TRBD2. Germline V gene data show CDR1 as DFQATT and CDR2 as SNEGSKA (reference sequence). The V and J ends lost 0 bases and 4 bases, in that order; junction bases with no gene match: 7. The CDR3 is 15 amino acids. The CDR3 nucleotides read TGCAGTGCTAGAGATACTAGGACTAGCGCATACGAGCAGTACTTC. Its protein is CSARDTRTSAYEQYF.

This clonotype was recorded many times. Mismatch with germline at one junction end may stem from a read error. This chain links TRBV20-1 with TRBJ2-7; TRBD1 matches at 10 bases. CDR3 length: 14 amino acids. CDR1 and CDR2 (germline): DFQATT, SNEGSKA (reference sequence). As DNA, the CDR3 is TGCAGTGCCAGAGGAGGGACAGGGGCGGACGAGCAGTACTTC. It codes for CSARGGTGADEQYF.

V is TRBV7-2 and J is TRBJ1-1; D is uncertain. The CDR3 consists of 14 residues. Germline CDR1 is SGHTA and CDR2 is FQGNSA. CDR3 in amino acids: CASEAGNEVTEAFF. As DNA, the CDR3 is TGTGCAAGCGAGGCCGGAAATGAAGTTACTGAAGCTTTCTTT. Supplemented by reference TRBV7-2 and TRBJ1-1, the full variable domain reads GAGVSQSPSNKVTEKGKDVELRCDPISGHTALYWYRQSLGQGLEFLIYFQGNSAPDKSGLPSDRFSAERTGGSVSTLTIQRTQQEDSAVYLCASEAGNEVTEAFFGQGTRLTVV.

The table lists this clonotype with a few counts. The rearrangement uses TRBV7-9 and TRBJ1-1, with 10 bases identical to TRBD1. V trimming: 4 bases; J trimming: 6 bases; junction bases outside the gene matches: 5. Germline assignment: CDR1 SEHNR and CDR2 FQNEAQ (reference sequence). The CDR3 totals 14 residues. DNA for the CDR3: TGTGCCAGCAGCTCCCGGGACAGGGGCCCTGAAGCTTTCTTT. Protein product: CASSSRDRGPEAFF.

In this sample, this clonotype turned up a few times. The V gene is TRBV6-1, the J gene TRBJ2-5; D is ambiguous. Germline assignment: CDR1 MNHNS and CDR2 SASEGT. The CDR3 is 18 residues long. V was shortened by 6 bases and J by 0 bases, with 23 bases between the two germline ends. CDR3 DNA sequence: TGTGCCAGCAGCCAGTCCCCGAGACTGCTCGTGTACCAAGAGACCCAGTACTTC. This translates into CASSQSPRLLVYQETQYF.

This clonotype was seen repeatedly, ten times or more. The rearrangement joins TRBV7-9 to TRBJ1-1; the D gene is possibly TRBD1 (6 bases). V was trimmed by 2 bases and J by 0 bases, leaving 13 bases between them. The CDR3 is 16 residues long. The germline V gene encodes CDR1 SEHNR and CDR2 FQNEAQ (reference sequence). CDR3 region: CASSLPPGAMNTEAFF. The CDR3 nucleotides are TGTGCCAGCAGCTTACCCCCAGGGGCTATGAACACTGAAGCTTTCTTT. Combining the CDR3 with reference TRBV7-9 and TRBJ1-1 gives the whole variable domain DTGVSQNPRHKITKRGQNVTFRCDPISEHNRLYWYRQTLGQGPEFLTYFQNEAQLEKSRLLSDRFSAERPKGSFSTLEIQRTEQGDSAMYLCASSLPPGAMNTEAFFGQGTRLTVV.

There are many counts of this clonotype. The chain has TRBV5-1 and TRBJ1-1; 12 bases are a match to TRBD1. Germline-derived CDR1 and CDR2 are SGHRS and YFSETQ. The CDR3 covers 16 residues. V shed 3 bases and J 4 bases; nucleotides not matched to a gene: 7. Here the CDR3 reads CASSWGQGARGTEAFF. The DNA for the CDR3 is TGCGCCAGCAGCTGGGGACAGGGGGCGCGAGGCACTGAAGCTTTCTTT.

As regards this clonotype: A read error may explain this, as a much larger clone is one base away. This chain joins TRBV7-9 and TRBJ2-1; D perhaps matches TRBD2 (5 bases). CDR3 size: 15 residues. The V and J ends lost 6 bases and 6 bases respectively, with 18 bases between them. The germline V gene encodes CDR1 SEHNR and CDR2 FQNEAQ (reference sequence). DNA of the CDR3: TGTGCCAGCAGACCCCCCGGGGAGTTTAGCAATGAGCAGTTCTTC. Amino acid sequence: CASRPPGEFSNEQFF.

This clonotype was recorded a few times. The rearrangement links TRBV5-1 to TRBJ2-2, with 7 bases identical to TRBD2. Per germline, CDR1 SGHRS and CDR2 YFSETQ. V lost 1 base to trimming and J lost 8 bases; unmatched junction nucleotides: 11. The CDR3 consists of 16 residues. CDR3 residues: CASSLLGGPAPGELFF. DNA of the CDR3: TGCGCCAGCAGCTTGTTGGGAGGGCCCGCTCCTGGGGAGCTGTTTTTT.

There are many counts of this clonotype. The chain combines TRBV7-8 with TRBJ2-3; 11 nucleotides agree with TRBD2. This CDR3 has 15 residues. J lost 2 bases, V lost 6 bases, and 4 bases had no gene match. The germline V gene has CDR1 SGHVS and CDR2 FQNEAQ. CDR3 loop: CASSQTSGVTDTQYF. CDR3 nucleotides: TGTGCCAGCAGTCAGACTAGCGGGGTCACAGATACGCAGTATTTT.

In this sample, this clonotype turned up many times. V is TRBV7-2 and J is TRBJ1-6, with D maybe TRBD1 (5 bases). V dropped 4 bases and J dropped 11 bases, with 9 bases sitting between them. Germline CDR1 is SGHTA and CDR2 is FQGNSA. The CDR3 length is 12 residues. CDR3: CASSSTEAPLHF. DNA for the CDR3: TGTGCCAGCAGCTCGACAGAAGCACCCCTCCACTTT.

This clonotype was seen more than once but under ten times. The chain recombines TRBV6-6 with TRBJ1-2; D possibly corresponds to TRBD1 (6 bases). The germline V gene encodes CDR1 MNHNY and CDR2 SVGAGI (reference sequence). This CDR3 has 14 amino acids. Trimming took off 0 bases at V and 7 bases at J, with 12 bases between the two ends. This CDR3 is CASSYSGGAGGYTF. CDR3 DNA: TGTGCCAGCAGTTACTCGGGGGGGGCTGGTGGCTACACCTTC.

This chain uses TRBV6-5 with TRBJ1-4, with no clear D. From germline, CDR1 is MNHEY and CDR2 SVGAGI. V was clipped by 5 bases and J by 6 bases, with 4 bases between them. This CDR3 has 11 residues. The CDR3 DNA sequence: TGTGCCAGCAGTAAGCATGAAAAACTGTTTTTT. This codes for CASSKHEKLFF.

This clonotype has only a few counts. The J gene is TRBJ1-1, the V gene TRBV6-4, with 7 positions matching TRBD1. The CDR3 has 16 residues. The V segment lost 6 bases and the J segment 0 bases; nucleotides outside the gene matches: 10. The germline V gene encodes CDR1 MRHNA and CDR2 SNTAGT. This chain's CDR3 is CASSLYPGQLNTEAFF. DNA for the CDR3: TGTGCCAGCAGCCTTTATCCGGGACAGCTGAACACTGAAGCTTTCTTT.

This clonotype was counted ten times or more. This rearrangement joins TRBV11-3 to TRBJ2-7; D remains unclear. Germline V gives CDR1 SGHNT, CDR2 YENEEA. V was pared by 4 bases and J by 5 bases, with 12 bases between. CDR3 length equals 13 residues. The CDR3 DNA is TGTGCCAGCAGCTCTATGGCAGGAGACGAGCAGTACTTC. Protein product: CASSSMAGDEQYF.

At least ten counts were recorded for this clonotype. V and J are TRBV10-3 and TRBJ1-2; 8 nucleotides match TRBD1. The CDR3 covers 15 residues. The germline V gene encodes CDR1 ENHRY and CDR2 SYGVKD. V dropped 7 bases and J dropped 3; count of bases not matched to a gene: 10. CDR3 in amino acids: CAITEPTGEDYGYTF. The DNA of the CDR3 is TGTGCCATCACCGAACCGACAGGGGAAGACTATGGCTACACCTTC.

At least ten counts were recorded for this clonotype. The gene calls are TRBV5-1 and TRBJ2-3; D possibly corresponds to TRBD1 (5 bases). CDR3 length: 14 amino acids. The germline V gene has CDR1 SGHRS and CDR2 YFSETQ. V was cut by 5 bases and J by 5 bases, with 15 bases left in between. CDR3 coding DNA: TGCGCCAGCAGGCCCAGGGTGCTGGAAGATACGCAGTATTTT. Translation: CASRPRVLEDTQYF.

The sample holds many counts of this clonotype. This chain links TRBV5-1 with TRBJ2-7; a possible D gene is TRBD1 (5 bases). CDR3 length: 12 amino acids. The ends were cut back, 4 bases at V and 4 bases at J, with 9 bases in the middle. In germline, CDR1 is SGHRS, CDR2 YFSETQ. The CDR3 nucleotides are TGCGCCAGCAGCCCGGACAAATACGAGCAGTACTTC. It codes for CASSPDKYEQYF.